The clone carrying this TCR beta chain was detected only once. What it recognizes is unknown. This specimen belongs to a study of T cell responses to AZD1222 COVID-19 vaccine. Study findings and constraints: Researchers report vaccine-associated CD4 TCRs spanning spike, with dominance at 160-218 and 743-854.

The table came from immunoSEQ multiplex PCR; TCRdb's copy has only in-frame clones and leaves some out. The sample lists around 110,000 clones; roughly 92% were seen once. Pooled together were second doses at about 4 or about 12 weeks. This receptor was identified in an adult who received the AZD1222 COVID-19 vaccine. Sequencing used peripheral blood, obtained 28 days after the second AZD1222 dose.

As DNA, the CDR3 is TGTGCCACACGGGACACCGCGAACACCGGGGAGCTGTTTTTT. Protein: CATRDTANTGELFF. The chain uses TRBV6-5 and TRBJ2-2; D may be TRBD1 (6 bases). CDR3 length equals 14 residues. The V and J ends lost 10 bases and 0 bases respectively, with 12 bases between them. Germline-derived CDR1 and CDR2 are MNHEY and SVGAGI.